These 4 T cell receptor beta chains were all obtained from the same sample, sequenced in a study of blood T cells in healthy people across ages (dated by TCRdb to 2013 to 2016). Library prep was done by 5' RACE. The sequencer listed for this sample is Illumina HiSeq 2500. A second PCR of about 7 to 12 cycles was run with a J-beta primer mix and a sample-barcoded 5' primer. TCRdb trimmed the raw reads at Q25, called clones with MiXCR and kept productive beta chains. Duplicate CDR3 protein sequences are folded into a single record with the most common DNA and genes. The sample has hundreds of thousands of distinct CDR3 sequences on record, around 50% of them singletons. The ten largest clones represent roughly 14% of the sample. The sample was blood. Receptor source: a woman at least 80 years old in good health.

This clonotype has ten or more counts. CDR3 bases: TGCAGTGCTAGAGACGGACGCCTGAGGCACCAAGAGACCCAGTACTTC. This encodes CSARDGRLRHQETQYF. The gene calls are TRBV20-1 and TRBJ2-5; no definite D call. Trimming removed 0 bases at V and 0 bases at J, with 14 bases between. CDR3 length: 16 residues. Germline V CDR1 and CDR2: DFQATT, SNEGSKA (reference sequence).

With regard to this clonotype: This may be a read error: a much more frequent sequence differs by one nucleotide. The V call is TRBV29-1, the J call TRBJ2-3; a possible D gene is TRBD2 (6 bases). The CDR3 sequence is 11 residues long. CDR1 is SQVTM and CDR2 is ANQGSEA in the germline V gene. Trimming cost V 7 bases and J 10 bases, with 15 bases left between them. The CDR3 DNA sequence: TGCAGCGGCGTACTAGCTTCGGCGCAGTATTTT. Its protein product is CSGVLASAQYF.

Ten or more counts support this clonotype. This chain links TRBV5-1 with TRBJ2-7, with D tentatively TRBD2 (7 bases). Germline V gene data show CDR1 as SGHRS and CDR2 as YFSETQ. This CDR3 has 14 amino acids. Trimming pared 2 bases from V and 3 bases from J, leaving 12 bases between. The DNA of the CDR3 is TGCGCCAGCAGCTTTGCGGGGGCGGACTACGAGCAGTACTTC. Residues: CASSFAGADYEQYF.

This clonotype has a single count. One base away lies a much larger clone, so this may be a sequencing read error. The rearrangement uses TRBV20-1 and TRBJ2-2; D unresolved. The CDR3 is 14 amino acids. V shed 2 bases and J shed 5 bases, with 12 bases lying between them. In germline, CDR1 is DFQATT, CDR2 SNEGSKA (reference sequence). The CDR3 DNA is TGCAGTGCTAGATGCGTTGAGTCAACCGGGGAGCTGTTTTTT. It codes for CSARCVESTGELFF.